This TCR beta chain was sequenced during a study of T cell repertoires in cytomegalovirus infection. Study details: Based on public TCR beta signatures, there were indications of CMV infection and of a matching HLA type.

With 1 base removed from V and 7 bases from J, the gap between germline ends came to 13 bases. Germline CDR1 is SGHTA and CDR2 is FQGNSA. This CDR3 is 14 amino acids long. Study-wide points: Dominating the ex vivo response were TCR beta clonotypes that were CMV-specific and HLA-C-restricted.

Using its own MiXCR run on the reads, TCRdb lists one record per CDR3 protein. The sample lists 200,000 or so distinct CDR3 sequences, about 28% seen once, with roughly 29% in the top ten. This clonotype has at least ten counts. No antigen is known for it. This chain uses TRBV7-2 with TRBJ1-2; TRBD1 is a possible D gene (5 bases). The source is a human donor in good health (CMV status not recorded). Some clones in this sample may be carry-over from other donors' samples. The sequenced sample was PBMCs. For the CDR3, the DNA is TGTGCCAGCAGCTTAGATTTGCAGGGTGGTGGCTACACCTTC. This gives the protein CASSLDLQGGGYTF.